This T cell receptor beta chain was recovered during a study of T cell changes during pregnancy in multiple sclerosis (dated by TCRdb to about 2019). Study-wide context: In women with multiple sclerosis, the researchers looked at how the T cell repertoire shifted as pregnancy progressed.

Libraries were made using the immunoSEQ multiplex PCR assay. TCRdb obtained this table from immuneACCESS and retained in-frame rearrangements with V and J assigned. These tables miss some clones; where compared with another copy, unresolved V genes account for less than half of the shortfall, and the remainder is unexplained. Present in this sample are roughly 80,000 clones, about 93% of which were seen just once. Roughly 1% of the sample belongs to the ten largest clones. Inclusive of the bounding cysteine and phenylalanine, the CDR3 is 12 residues long. CDR3 DNA is the only sequence kept; it has 36 bases, read in frame from the first base. The junction shows trimming of 5 bases on V and 4 bases on J, plus 8 bases between the germline ends. CDR1 and CDR2 (ENHRY, SYGVKD) derive from the germline V gene. Details on this clone: This receptor's antigen is unknown. No much larger clone is present one base from it, and per-base qualities are unavailable.

The specimen was peripheral blood, collected in the first trimester of pregnancy. This sequence was found in a female donor with multiple sclerosis, enrolled in a pregnancy study. Rearrangement joined TRBV10-3 to TRBJ1-2, with the identity of the D gene unclear. Here is the DNA: TGTGCCATCAGTCCATCGGTCTATGGCTACACCTTC. It encodes CAISPSVYGYTF.